Below, 14 T cell receptor beta chains from the same sample are listed, as sequenced in a study of shared clonotypes between healthy human individuals. CD45RO-negative, CCR7-selected cells formed the naive CD8 fraction, which excluded terminally differentiated effector memory CD45RA+ cells. The data were produced by immunoSEQ multiplex PCR, yet TCRdb's version contains in-frame clones alone and is incomplete. The top ten hold under 30% of the sample, which has about 750,000 clones, roughly 92% seen once. The sequencing sample was made of naive CD8+ T cells sorted from blood. The origin of the receptors is a man under 40 in good health.

The chain combines TRBV7-6 with TRBJ1-4, with D possibly matching TRBD1 (6 bases). Germline V gene sequence: CDR1 SGHVS, CDR2 FNYEAQ. V was shortened by 5 bases and J by 5 bases, with 15 bases between the two germline ends. This CDR3 contains 15 residues. The CDR3 loop is CASSPRQALNEKLFF. DNA of the CDR3: TGTGCCAGCAGCCCTCGACAGGCGTTAAATGAAAAACTGTTTTTT.

The rearrangement uses TRBV10-3 and TRBJ2-7, with 7 bases matching TRBD1. V lost 8 bases, J lost 3 bases, and 13 bases stayed unmatched. This CDR3 has 15 residues. The germline gives CDR1 ENHRY, CDR2 SYGVKD. For the CDR3, the DNA is TGTGCCATCGGCCAGGGGGACACAGGTTACTACGAGCAGTACTTC. Translation gives CAIGQGDTGYYEQYF.

The rearrangement links TRBV5-1 to TRBJ2-1; 9 nucleotides match TRBD2. CDR1 is SGHRS and CDR2 is YFSETQ in the germline V gene. The J segment lost 6 bases and the V segment lost 4 bases, leaving 14 bases of the junction unmatched. The CDR3 contains 17 residues. The CDR3 is CASSISNSGRKPNEQFF. CDR3 bases: TGCGCCAGCAGCATATCAAATAGCGGGAGAAAGCCCAATGAGCAGTTCTTC.

In nucleotides, the CDR3 is TGTGCCAGCCGGGAACTAGCGGTTGAAGAGACCCAGTACTTC. This gives the protein CASRELAVEETQYF. The chain has TRBV7-9 and TRBJ2-5, with TRBD2 matching over 8 bases. Germline V CDR1 and CDR2: SEHNR, FQNEAQ (reference sequence). CDR3 size: 14 residues. V lost 8 bases and J lost 3; bases outside the gene matches: 8.

V gene TRBV5-1 combines with J gene TRBJ1-1; D unresolved. This CDR3 is 16 amino acids long. With 3 bases removed from V and 5 bases from J, the gap between germline ends came to 20 bases. The germline V gene has CDR1 SGHRS and CDR2 YFSETQ. CDR3 DNA: TGCGCCAGCAGCTCCTTGGCAGTGGGAGCACCGACTGAAGCTTTCTTT. It codes for CASSSLAVGAPTEAFF.

This rearrangement joins TRBV7-9 to TRBJ2-5, with 7 bases that match TRBD1. This CDR3 is built from 19 residues. V shed 6 bases and J 1 base; nucleotides not matched to a gene: 20. Germline assignment: CDR1 SEHNR and CDR2 FQNEAQ (reference sequence). CDR3: CASSSINGEPGQSQETQYF. The CDR3 nucleotides are TGTGCCAGCAGTTCCATTAACGGGGAACCGGGACAGAGCCAAGAGACCCAGTACTTC.

The chain carries TRBV6-5 and TRBJ2-1, with TRBD2 as a possible D gene (5 bases). Germline CDR1 is MNHEY and CDR2 is SVGAGI. This CDR3 comprises 12 residues. V was clipped by 8 bases and J by 8 bases, with 13 bases between them. The CDR3 sequence is CASGSPSHEQFF. DNA for the CDR3: TGTGCCAGCGGGAGTCCGTCCCATGAGCAGTTCTTC.

Here the CDR3 DNA reads TGTGCCAGTAGTATAGATCAGGTGGGCTCTGGGGCCAACGTCCTGACTTTC. Encoded protein: CASSIDQVGSGANVLTF. This sequence joins TRBV19 and TRBJ2-6; D remains ambiguous. This CDR3 comprises 17 residues. The V and J ends lost 0 bases and 0 bases respectively, with 9 bases between them. CDR1 LNHDA and CDR2 SQIVND come from the germline V gene (reference sequence).

A word on this clone: Other nucleotide sequences in the sample specify the same CDR3. The rearrangement links TRBV27 to TRBJ2-7, with D possibly being TRBD1 (5 bases). The CDR3 runs 14 residues. Trimming removed 3 bases from V and 1 base from J, with 10 bases in between. Germline V gene lookup returns CDR1 MNHEY and CDR2 SMNVEV (reference sequence). CDR3 nucleotides: TGTGCCAGCAGTTTCGGCAGGGTTTCCTACGAGCAGTACTTC. Protein product: CASSFGRVSYEQYF.

This chain uses TRBV7-8 with TRBJ2-7, with TRBD1 as a possible D gene (5 bases). CDR3 size: 13 residues. Trimming pared 9 bases from V and 0 bases from J, leaving 12 bases between. The germline gives CDR1 SGHVS, CDR2 FQNEAQ. The CDR3 coding sequence is TGTGCCAGTGAGACAGAAAGCTCCTACGAGCAGTACTTC. Its translation is CASETESSYEQYF.

This clone was counted ten times or more. This CDR3 is CASSPTSGTSYNEQFF. As DNA, the CDR3 is TGCGCCAGCAGTCCGACTAGCGGGACCTCTTACAATGAGCAGTTCTTC. This chain joins TRBV10-2 and TRBJ2-1; 11 bases align to TRBD2. Losses at the gene ends were 5 bases for V and 4 bases for J; bases not matched to a gene: 7. Germline assignment: CDR1 WSHSY and CDR2 SAAADI. The CDR3 runs to 16 residues.

This clone was seen just once. The V call is TRBV5-5, the J call TRBJ2-1, with 7 bases identical to TRBD1. Looked up from germline, CDR1 is SGHKS and CDR2 is YYEKEE (reference sequence). The CDR3 extends over 12 amino acids. Unmatched junction bases numbered 3, after V lost 2 bases and J lost 10 bases. The DNA for the CDR3 is TGTGCCAGCAGCTTTGGACAGGCAGAGCAGTTCTTC. Residues: CASSFGQAEQFF.

The chain joins TRBV29-1 to TRBJ2-7; 11 bases are shared with TRBD2. Trimming removed 6 bases from V and 3 bases from J; junction bases left unmatched: 4. CDR1 is SQVTM and CDR2 is ANQGSEA in the germline V gene. CDR3 size: 13 residues. The CDR3 is CSVRLAGLYEQYF. CDR3 DNA sequence: TGCAGCGTCCGACTAGCGGGACTCTACGAGCAGTACTTC.

The chain couples TRBV10-1 to TRBJ2-3; no reliable D call. Trimming pared 6 bases from V and 1 base from J, leaving 8 bases between. Germline loops: CDR1 WNHNN, CDR2 SYGVQD (reference sequence). The CDR3 runs 13 residues. Here the CDR3 DNA reads TGCGCCAGCAGCGCAATTGGCACAGATACGCAGTATTTT. It translates to CASSAIGTDTQYF.